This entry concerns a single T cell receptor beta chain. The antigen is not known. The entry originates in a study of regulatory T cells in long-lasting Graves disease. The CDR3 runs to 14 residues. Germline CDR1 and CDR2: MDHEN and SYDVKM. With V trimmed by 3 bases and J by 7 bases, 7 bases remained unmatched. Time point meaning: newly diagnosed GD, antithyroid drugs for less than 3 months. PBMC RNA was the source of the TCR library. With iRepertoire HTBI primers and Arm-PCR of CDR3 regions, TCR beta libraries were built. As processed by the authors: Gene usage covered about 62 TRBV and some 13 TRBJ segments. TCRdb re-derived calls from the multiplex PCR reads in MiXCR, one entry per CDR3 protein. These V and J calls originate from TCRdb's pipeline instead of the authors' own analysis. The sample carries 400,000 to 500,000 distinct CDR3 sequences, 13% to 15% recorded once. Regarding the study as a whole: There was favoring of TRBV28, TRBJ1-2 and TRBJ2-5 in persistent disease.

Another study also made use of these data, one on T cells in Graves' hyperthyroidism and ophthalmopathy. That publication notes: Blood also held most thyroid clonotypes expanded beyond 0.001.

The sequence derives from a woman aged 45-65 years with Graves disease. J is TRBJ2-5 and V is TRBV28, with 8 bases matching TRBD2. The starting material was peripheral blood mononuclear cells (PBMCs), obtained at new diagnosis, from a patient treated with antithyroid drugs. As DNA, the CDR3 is TGTGCCAGCAGTTTGGCCGGGGGGGACGGGACCCAGTACTTC. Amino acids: CASSLAGGDGTQYF.